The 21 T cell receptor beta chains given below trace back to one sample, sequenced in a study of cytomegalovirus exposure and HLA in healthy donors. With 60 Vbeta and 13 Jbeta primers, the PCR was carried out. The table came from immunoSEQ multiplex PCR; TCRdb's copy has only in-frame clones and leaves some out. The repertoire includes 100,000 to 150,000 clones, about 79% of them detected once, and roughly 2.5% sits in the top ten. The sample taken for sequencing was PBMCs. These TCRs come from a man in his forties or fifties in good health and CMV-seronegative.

The CDR3 sequence: CASSRDRQYNEQFF. In DNA form, the CDR3 reads TGTGCCAGCTCACGGGACAGACAATACAATGAGCAGTTCTTC. The V and J genes are TRBV18 and TRBJ2-1; TRBD1 aligns across 7 bases. Germline V gene lookup returns CDR1 KGHSH and CDR2 LQKENI. This CDR3 comprises 14 residues. With 4 bases clipped from V and 4 bases from J, the junction kept 4 bases outside the gene matches.

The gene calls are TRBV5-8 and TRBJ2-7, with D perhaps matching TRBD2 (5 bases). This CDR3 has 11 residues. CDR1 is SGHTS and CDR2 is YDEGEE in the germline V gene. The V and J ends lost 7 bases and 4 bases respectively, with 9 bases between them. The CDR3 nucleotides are TGTGCCAGCTCGGGGTGGTACGAGCAGTACTTC. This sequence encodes CASSGWYEQYF.

In DNA, the CDR3 is TGTGCCAGCAGCTCCCAGGCCGAGTTCGCGTCCCCCCTCCACTTT. The encoded protein is CASSSQAEFASPLHF. The chain employs TRBV9 and TRBJ1-6; D not resolved. The CDR3 runs 15 residues. Deletions cut 4 bases from V and 13 bases from J, with 21 bases between. Germline V gene data show CDR1 as SGDLS and CDR2 as YYNGEE.

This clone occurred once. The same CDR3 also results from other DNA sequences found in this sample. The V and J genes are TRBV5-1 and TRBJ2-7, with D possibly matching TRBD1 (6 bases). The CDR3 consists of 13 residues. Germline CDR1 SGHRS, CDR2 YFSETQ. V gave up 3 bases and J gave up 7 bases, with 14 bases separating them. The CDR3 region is CASSSLGAREQYF. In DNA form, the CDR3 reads TGCGCCAGCAGCTCACTGGGGGCAAGGGAGCAGTACTTC.

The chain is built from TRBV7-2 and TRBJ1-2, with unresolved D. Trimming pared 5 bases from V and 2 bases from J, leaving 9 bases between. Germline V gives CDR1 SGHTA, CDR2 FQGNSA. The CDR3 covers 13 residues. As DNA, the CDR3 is TGTGCCAGCAGCACTACATTAAACTATGGCTACACCTTC. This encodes CASSTTLNYGYTF. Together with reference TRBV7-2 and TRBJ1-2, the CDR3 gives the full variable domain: GAGVSQSPSNKVTEKGKDVELRCDPISGHTALYWYRQSLGQGLEFLIYFQGNSAPDKSGLPSDRFSAERTGGSVSTLTIQRTQQEDSAVYLCASSTTLNYGYTFGSGTRLTVV.

CDR3 region: CAWSRLETYEQYF. In DNA form, the CDR3 reads TGTGCCTGGAGTCGACTAGAGACCTACGAGCAGTACTTC. The chain uses TRBV30 and TRBJ2-7; D may be TRBD2 (6 bases). The CDR3 is 13 residues long. In germline, CDR1 is GTSNPN, CDR2 SVGIG (reference sequence). V lost 2 bases and J lost 2, with 10 bases in between.

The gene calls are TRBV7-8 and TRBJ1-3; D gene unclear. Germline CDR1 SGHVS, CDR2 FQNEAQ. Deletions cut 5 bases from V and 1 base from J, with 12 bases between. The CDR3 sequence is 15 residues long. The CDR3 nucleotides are TGTGCCAGCAGCGCTGACCGGGGATCTGGAAACACCATATATTTT. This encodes CASSADRGSGNTIYF.

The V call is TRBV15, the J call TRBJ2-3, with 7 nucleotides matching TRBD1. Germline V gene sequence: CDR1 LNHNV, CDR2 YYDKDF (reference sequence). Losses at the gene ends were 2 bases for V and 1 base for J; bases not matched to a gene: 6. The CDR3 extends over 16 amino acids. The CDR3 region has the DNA TGTGCCACCAGCAGAAAAGGGGGCTCCCGCACAGATACGCAGTATTTT. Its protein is CATSRKGGSRTDTQYF.

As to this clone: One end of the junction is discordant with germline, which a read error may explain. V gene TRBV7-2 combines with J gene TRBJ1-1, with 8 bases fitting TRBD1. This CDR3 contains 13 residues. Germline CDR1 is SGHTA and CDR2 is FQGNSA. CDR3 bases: TGTGCCAGCAGCTTCTTCCGTGGGACAGGCAACTTTTTT. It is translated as CASSFFRGTGNFF.

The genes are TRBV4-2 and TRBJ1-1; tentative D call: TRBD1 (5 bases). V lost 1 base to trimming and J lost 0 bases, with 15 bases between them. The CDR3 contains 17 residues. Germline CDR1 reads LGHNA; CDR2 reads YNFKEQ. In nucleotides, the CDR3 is TGTGCCAGCAGCCAAGCCCCCCAACGGACATTGAACACTGAAGCTTTCTTT. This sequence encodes CASSQAPQRTLNTEAFF.

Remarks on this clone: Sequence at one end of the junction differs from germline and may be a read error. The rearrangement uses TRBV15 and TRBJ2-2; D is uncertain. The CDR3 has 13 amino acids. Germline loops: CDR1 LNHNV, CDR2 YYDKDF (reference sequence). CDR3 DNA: TGTGCCACCAGCAGGAGCAACAGCGGGGAGCTGTTTTTT. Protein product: CATSRSNSGELFF.

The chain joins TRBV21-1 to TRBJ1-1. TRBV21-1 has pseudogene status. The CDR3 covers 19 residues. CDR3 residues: CASSKKPWAGRTRDTEAFF. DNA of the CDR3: TGTGCCAGCAGCAAAAAGCCGTGGGCGGGACGAACGAGGGACACTGAAGCTTTCTTT.

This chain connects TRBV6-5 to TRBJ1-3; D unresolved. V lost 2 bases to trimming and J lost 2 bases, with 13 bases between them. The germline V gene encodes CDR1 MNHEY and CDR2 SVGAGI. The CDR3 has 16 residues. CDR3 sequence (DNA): TGTGCCAGCAGTTACGCATACGGGGTTGCTGGAAACACCATATATTTT. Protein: CASSYAYGVAGNTIYF.

The CDR3: CASSLTLRHSGNTIYF. The CDR3 DNA reads as TGTGCCAGCAGTCTGACACTCCGACACTCTGGAAACACCATATATTTT. The J gene is TRBJ1-3, the V gene TRBV27; D gene uncertain. The CDR3 is 16 amino acids. Trimming left V 5 bases short and J 0 bases short, with 14 bases between. CDR1 is MNHEY and CDR2 is SMNVEV in the germline V gene (reference sequence).

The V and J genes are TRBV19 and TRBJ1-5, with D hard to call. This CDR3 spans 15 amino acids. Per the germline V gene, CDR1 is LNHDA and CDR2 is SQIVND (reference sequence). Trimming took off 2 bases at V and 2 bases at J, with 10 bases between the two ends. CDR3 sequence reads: CASSITPYGNQPQHF. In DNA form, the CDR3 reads TGTGCCAGTAGTATAACCCCCTATGGCAATCAGCCCCAGCATTTT.

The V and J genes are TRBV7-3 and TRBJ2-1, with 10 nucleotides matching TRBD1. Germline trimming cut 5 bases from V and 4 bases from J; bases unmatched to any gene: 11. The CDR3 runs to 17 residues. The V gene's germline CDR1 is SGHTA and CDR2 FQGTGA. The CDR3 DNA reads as TGTGCCAGCAGCCTAAGGGCCGGGACAGGGGCGTACAATGAGCAGTTCTTC. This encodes CASSLRAGTGAYNEQFF.

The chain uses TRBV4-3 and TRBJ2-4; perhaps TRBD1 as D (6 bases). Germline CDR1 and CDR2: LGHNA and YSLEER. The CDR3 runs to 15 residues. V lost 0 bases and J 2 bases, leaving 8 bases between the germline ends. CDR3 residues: CASSQDGQSKNIQYF. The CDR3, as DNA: TGCGCCAGCAGCCAAGATGGACAGTCCAAAAACATTCAGTACTTC.

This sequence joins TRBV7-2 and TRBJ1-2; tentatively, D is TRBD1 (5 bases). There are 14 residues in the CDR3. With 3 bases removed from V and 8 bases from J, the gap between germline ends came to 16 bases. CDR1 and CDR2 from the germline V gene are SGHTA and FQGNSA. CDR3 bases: TGTGCCAGCAGCTTCCGACGACAGCTTAAGGGCTACACCTTC. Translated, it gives CASSFRRQLKGYTF. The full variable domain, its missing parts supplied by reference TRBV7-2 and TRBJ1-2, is GAGVSQSPSNKVTEKGKDVELRCDPISGHTALYWYRQSLGQGLEFLIYFQGNSAPDKSGLPSDRFSAERTGGSVSTLTIQRTQQEDSAVYLCASSFRRQLKGYTFGSGTRLTVV.

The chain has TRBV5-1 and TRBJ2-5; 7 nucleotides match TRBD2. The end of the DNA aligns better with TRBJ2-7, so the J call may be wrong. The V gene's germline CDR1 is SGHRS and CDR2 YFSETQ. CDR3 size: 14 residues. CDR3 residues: CASSPAGVPGEQYF. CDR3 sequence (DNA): TGCGCCAGCAGCCCCGCGGGGGTACCGGGCGAGCAGTACTTC.

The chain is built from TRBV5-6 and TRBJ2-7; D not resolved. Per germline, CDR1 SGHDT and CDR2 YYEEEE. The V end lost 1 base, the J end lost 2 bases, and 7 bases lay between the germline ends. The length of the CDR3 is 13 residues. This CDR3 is CASSLTLTYEQYF. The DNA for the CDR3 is TGTGCCAGCAGCTTGACACTAACCTACGAGCAGTACTTC.

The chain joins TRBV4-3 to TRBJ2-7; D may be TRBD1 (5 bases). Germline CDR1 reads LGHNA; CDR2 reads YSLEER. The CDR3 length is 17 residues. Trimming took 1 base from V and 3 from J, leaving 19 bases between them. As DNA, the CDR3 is TGCGCCAGCAGCCAAGTATACGAAGGGGAACAGATCTACGAGCAGTACTTC. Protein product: CASSQVYEGEQIYEQYF.